The next 25 T cell receptor beta chains were all read from a single sample in a study of T cells in Graves' hyperthyroidism and ophthalmopathy. Amplified regions were TCR beta CDR3 sequences from RNA transcripts. The HTBI primer set drove a first-round RT-PCR of the TCR CDR3. TCRdb analysed the multiplex PCR reads with MiXCR anew, one entry per CDR3 protein. The sample holds hundreds of thousands of distinct CDR3 sequences, under 15% seen once. The sequencing input was blood. The receptors were sampled from a man between 18 and 35 years old with Graves' ophthalmopathy.

The table lists this clonotype with many counts. The V and J genes are TRBV12-3 or TRBV12-4 and TRBJ2-2, with 8 bases aligning to TRBD1. The CDR3 has 13 residues. The junction had 4 bases not matched to a gene; V was cut back by 5 bases and J by 8 bases. The CDR3 is CASSRTGYGELFF. The CDR3 DNA reads TGTGCCAGCAGTAGGACAGGGTATGGGGAGCTGTTTTTT.

This clonotype was observed at least ten times. V usage is TRBV5-1 and J usage is TRBJ2-3; D remains ambiguous. Germline assignment: CDR1 SGHRS and CDR2 YFSETQ. V was clipped by 4 bases and J by 4 bases, with 10 bases between them. This CDR3 has 13 amino acids. The CDR3 region is CASSGQQSDTQYF. As DNA, the CDR3 is TGCGCCAGCAGCGGCCAACAGTCAGATACGCAGTATTTT.

This clonotype was detected only a few times. The rearrangement uses TRBV6-1 and TRBJ1-1; D is possibly TRBD1 (6 bases). The CDR3 has 13 amino acids. Germline V lookup: CDR1 MNHNS, CDR2 SASEGT. Trimming left V 7 bases short and J 7 bases short, with 16 bases between. Here the CDR3 DNA reads TGTGCCAGCAACACCCCGGACAGCCTTGAAGCTTTCTTT. Its protein is CASNTPDSLEAFF.

This clonotype has just a few counts. This chain connects TRBV4-1 to TRBJ1-6, with TRBD1 identical over 10 bases. With V trimmed by 2 bases and J by 6 bases, 16 bases remained unmatched. The CDR3 spans 20 residues. Germline V gene sequence: CDR1 MGHRA, CDR2 YSYEKL. CDR3 in DNA: TGCGCCAGCAGCCAATCGGGTCCACGACAGGGGGCTGACGGTAATTCACCCCTCCACTTT. It translates to CASSQSGPRQGADGNSPLHF.

This clonotype was observed at least ten times. This sequence joins TRBV6-1 and TRBJ2-6; D is possibly TRBD1 (5 bases). CDR1 MNHNS and CDR2 SASEGT come from the germline V gene. V lost 7 bases and J lost 2, with 9 bases in between. The CDR3 runs to 14 residues. CDR3 residues: CASMIGAGANVLTF. The CDR3 nucleotides are TGTGCCAGCATGATAGGGGCTGGGGCCAACGTCCTGACTTTC.

Comment on this clonotype: This could be a read error, since a much larger clone is one nucleotide away. V and J are TRBV5-1 and TRBJ2-1, with D unclear. V shed 0 bases and J shed 5 bases, with 15 bases lying between them. Germline assignment: CDR1 SGHRS and CDR2 YFSETQ. CDR3 size: 16 residues. The CDR3 loop reads CASSLASGIANNEQFF. The CDR3 nucleotides are TGCGCCAGCAGCTTGGCCTCGGGCATAGCCAACAATGAGCAGTTCTTC.

This clonotype was found many times. The CDR3 spells CASSFEGAAFYEQYF. The CDR3 bases are TGTGCCAGCAGTTTTGAGGGGGCCGCCTTCTACGAGCAGTACTTC. The V and J genes are TRBV28 and TRBJ2-7, with 7 bases matching TRBD1. Germline assignment: CDR1 MDHEN and CDR2 SYDVKM. V dropped 3 bases and J dropped 3; count of bases not matched to a gene: 8. The CDR3 is 15 amino acids.

About this clonotype: One junction end disagrees with the germline gene, perhaps due to a read error. The chain is built from TRBV3-1 and TRBJ2-7, with D possibly TRBD1 on 6 matching bases. This CDR3 region has 15 residues. Per the germline V gene, CDR1 is LGHDT and CDR2 is YNNKEL (reference sequence). The CDR3 sequence is CASGQDQGTGYEQYF. The CDR3 DNA follows: TGTGCCAGCGGCCAAGATCAGGGGACGGGCTACGAGCAGTACTTC.

This chain links TRBV6-1 with TRBJ2-7; 9 bases are shared with TRBD1. From germline, CDR1 is MNHNS and CDR2 SASEGT. The CDR3 is 15 amino acids. V gave up 3 bases and J gave up 6 bases; unmatched junction bases: 9. The CDR3 coding sequence is TGTGCCAGCAGTGAGTACCCGGGACAGGGTTCCGAGCAGTACTTC. Translating it yields CASSEYPGQGSEQYF.

This clonotype was picked up many times. V and J are TRBV20-1 and TRBJ1-2; D is unresolved. The germline gives CDR1 DFQATT, CDR2 SNEGSKA (reference sequence). The CDR3 spans 14 residues. V lost 3 bases to trimming and J lost 7 bases, with 18 bases between them. The CDR3 sequence is CSASEGPSTSGYTF. The CDR3 coding sequence is TGCAGTGCTAGTGAGGGCCCCTCTACCTCTGGCTACACCTTC.

This clonotype was observed at least ten times. The chain joins TRBV12-3 or TRBV12-4 to TRBJ1-1; D unresolved. The CDR3 extends over 15 amino acids. V was shortened by 3 bases and J by 0 bases, with 11 bases between the two germline ends. The CDR3, as DNA: TGTGCCAGCAGTTTGGGTCTGGCTATGAACACTGAAGCTTTCTTT. This codes for CASSLGLAMNTEAFF.

This clonotype was counted at least ten times. The V call is TRBV13, the J call TRBJ2-2; possibly TRBD1 or TRBD2 for D (5 bases each). CDR3 length: 15 residues. From germline, CDR1 is PRHDT and CDR2 FYEKMQ (reference sequence). The germline V and J ends were trimmed by 10 bases and 5 bases, with 20 bases remaining between them. The chain's CDR3 is CATGMVGERTGELFF. In DNA, the CDR3 is TGTGCCACAGGGATGGTGGGGGAGCGGACCGGGGAGCTGTTTTTT.

This clonotype was seen more than once but under ten times. The chain is built from TRBV18 and TRBJ1-3; D unresolved. The CDR3 length is 16 residues. Germline lookup yields CDR1 KGHSH and CDR2 LQKENI. Trimming cost V 2 bases and J 1 base, with 12 bases left between them. This CDR3 is CASSPKRSPSGNTIYF. In DNA, the CDR3 is TGTGCCAGCTCACCAAAACGGTCTCCTTCTGGAAACACCATATATTTT.

This clonotype was seen a handful of times. This sequence joins TRBV7-3 and TRBJ1-1; D is perhaps TRBD1 (5 bases). V lost 2 bases to trimming and J lost 4 bases, with 11 bases between them. This CDR3 region has 14 residues. Germline assignment: CDR1 SGHTA and CDR2 FQGTGA. This chain's CDR3 is CASSLGAGTTEAFF. CDR3 bases: TGTGCCAGCAGCTTAGGCGCAGGGACCACTGAAGCTTTCTTT.

The chain's CDR3 is CASSESQALLADTQYF. CDR3 DNA: TGCGCCAGCAGTGAGTCGCAAGCCCTTCTCGCAGATACGCAGTATTTT. This chain links TRBV10-2 with TRBJ2-3; unclear D gene. Germline CDR1 and CDR2: WSHSY and SAAADI. Trimming left V 0 bases short and J 4 bases short, with 14 bases between. CDR3 length: 16 amino acids.

Worth noting for this clonotype: This may stem from a read error, because a much larger clone lies one nucleotide away. V usage is TRBV3-1 and J usage is TRBJ1-4; no reliable D call. The germline V gene encodes CDR1 LGHDT and CDR2 YNNKEL (reference sequence). This CDR3 is 14 amino acids long. V lost 3 bases and J 4 bases, leaving 9 bases between the germline ends. The CDR3 loop is CASSHGRGNEKLFF. The CDR3 region has the DNA TGTGCCAGCAGCCATGGGAGAGGTAATGAAAAACTGTTTTTT.

As for this clonotype: One junction end disagrees with the germline gene, perhaps due to a read error. The genes are TRBV6-1 and TRBJ2-5; TRBD1 agrees at 7 bases. The CDR3 is 16 residues long. Per the germline V gene, CDR1 is MNHNS and CDR2 is SASEGT. The DNA for the CDR3 is TGTGCCAGCAGGATTTCCCCGGGACAGTACCAAGAGGCCCAGTACTTC. Encoded protein: CASRISPGQYQEAQYF.

The sample holds many counts of this clonotype. The chain employs TRBV11-2 and TRBJ2-7; 10 positions match TRBD2. This CDR3 comprises 15 residues. After removal of 5 bases from V and 1 base from J, the junction contained 5 bases not matched to a gene. Germline assignment: CDR1 SGHAT and CDR2 FQNNGV. CDR3 sequence: CASSERLAGSYEQYF. The DNA for the CDR3 is TGTGCCAGCAGCGAGCGACTAGCGGGTTCCTACGAGCAGTACTTC. Together with reference TRBV11-2 and TRBJ2-7, the CDR3 gives the full variable domain: EAGVAQSPRYKIIEKRQSVAFWCNPISGHATLYWYQQILGQGPKLLIQFQNNGVVDDSQLPKDRFSAERLKGVDSTLKIQPAKLEDSAVYLCASSERLAGSYEQYFGPGTRLTVT.

In this sample, this clonotype turned up many times. This clone may be a read error of a much larger clone one base away. The CDR3 here is CASSLGTEYEQYF. DNA of the CDR3: TGTGCCAGCAGCTTAGGGACAGAATACGAGCAGTACTTC. The chain links TRBV7-8 to TRBJ2-7; D is possibly TRBD1 (6 bases). Trimming left V 1 base short and J 4 bases short, with 8 bases between. This CDR3 region has 13 residues. Germline V gene data show CDR1 as SGHVS and CDR2 as FQNEAQ. The full variable domain, its missing parts supplied by reference TRBV7-8 and TRBJ2-7, is GAGVSQSPRYKVAKRGQDVALRCDPISGHVSLFWYQQALGQGPEFLTYFQNEAQLDKSGLPSDRFFAERPEGSVSTLKIQRTQQEDSAVYLCASSLGTEYEQYFGPGTRLTVT.

This clonotype has at least ten counts. The rearrangement joins TRBV28 to TRBJ2-1; D ambiguous. Germline CDR1 is MDHEN and CDR2 is SYDVKM. CDR3 length: 14 residues. Between the trimmed V and J ends, which lost 6 bases and 0 bases, there was a span of 9 bases. CDR3 region: CASSSGYSYNEQFF. The DNA for the CDR3 is TGTGCCAGCAGCTCAGGCTACTCCTACAATGAGCAGTTCTTC.

This clonotype appeared many times. The chain links TRBV11-2 to TRBJ2-5, with 7 bases identical to TRBD2. The CDR3 spans 15 residues. V shed 1 base and J 3 bases; nucleotides not matched to a gene: 5. Germline CDR1 is SGHAT and CDR2 is FQNNGV. For the CDR3, the DNA is TGTGCCAGCAGCTTAGGACTAGCCGAGAAAGAGACCCAGTACTTC. It specifies CASSLGLAEKETQYF.

About this clonotype: A much larger clone lies a single base off, so this may be a read error. This rearrangement joins TRBV12-3 or TRBV12-4 to TRBJ1-5, with 8 bases fitting TRBD1. The V and J ends lost 5 bases and 7 bases, in that order; junction bases with no gene match: 4. The CDR3 is 13 amino acids. For the CDR3, the DNA is TGTGCCAGCAGTACGACAGGGGAACAGCCCCAGCATTTT. Translation: CASSTTGEQPQHF.

Worth noting for this clonotype: At one of its ends the junction is not consistent with the germline gene, which may arise from a read error. The V gene is TRBV12-5, the J gene TRBJ1-2; D remains ambiguous. Germline loops: CDR1 LGHNT, CDR2 FRNRAP. This CDR3 has 14 residues. The CDR3: CAGGLYLSPYGYTF. CDR3 bases: TGTGCTGGTGGTTTGTATCTGAGCCCCTATGGCTACACCTTC.

This clonotype was counted many times. This chain links TRBV13 with TRBJ2-7; D is unresolved. V lost 5 bases and J 2 bases, leaving 10 bases between the germline ends. The CDR3 loop spans 13 amino acids. Germline V gene lookup returns CDR1 PRHDT and CDR2 FYEKMQ (reference sequence). CDR3 region: CASSPRFTYEQYF. CDR3 DNA sequence: TGTGCCAGCAGCCCCCGGTTTACCTACGAGCAGTACTTC.

This clonotype was detected ten times or more. The chain joins TRBV13 to TRBJ2-4; weak D call: TRBD2 (6 bases). V was pared by 1 base and J by 0 bases, with 10 bases between. The CDR3 runs 16 residues. CDR1 PRHDT and CDR2 FYEKMQ come from the germline V gene (reference sequence). The CDR3 protein is CASSLERGLAKNIQYF. The CDR3 coding sequence is TGTGCCAGCAGCTTAGAACGGGGACTAGCCAAAAACATTCAGTACTTC.